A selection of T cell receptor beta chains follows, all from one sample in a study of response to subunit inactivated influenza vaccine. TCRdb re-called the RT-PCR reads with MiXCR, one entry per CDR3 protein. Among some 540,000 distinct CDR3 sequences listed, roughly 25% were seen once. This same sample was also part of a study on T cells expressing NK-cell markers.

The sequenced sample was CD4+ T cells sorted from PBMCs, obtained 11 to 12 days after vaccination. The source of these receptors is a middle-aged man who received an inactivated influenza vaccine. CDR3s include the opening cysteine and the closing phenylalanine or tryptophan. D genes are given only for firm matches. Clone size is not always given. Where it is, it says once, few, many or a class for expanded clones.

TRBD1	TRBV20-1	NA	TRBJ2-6	TGCAGTGCTAACACAGGGGGCCCTCCCGGGGCCAACGTCCTGACTTTC	CSANTGGPPGANVLTF
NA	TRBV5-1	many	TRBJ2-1	TGCGCCAGCAGCCCTACAGGGTTCCAATACAATGAGCAGTTCTTC	CASSPTGFQYNEQFF
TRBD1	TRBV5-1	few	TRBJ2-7	TGCGCCAGCAGCTTGGAGGGACAGGGCGGGCAGTACTTC	CASSLEGQGGQYF
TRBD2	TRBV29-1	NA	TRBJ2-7	TGCAGCGTCAGACTAGCGGGCTCCTACGAGCAGTACTTC	CSVRLAGSYEQYF
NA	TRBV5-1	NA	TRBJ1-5	TGCGCCAGCAGCCCGGAGGGTTTACTTACAAATCAGCCCCAGCATTTT	CASSPEGLLTNQPQHF
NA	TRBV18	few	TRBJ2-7	TGTGCCAGCTCACCGGACCCCGACGGGCAGTACTTC	CASSPDPDGQYF
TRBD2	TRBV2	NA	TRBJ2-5	TGTGCCAGCAGTGAGGCGGGGAGGGGCCAGTACTTC	CASSEAGRGQYF
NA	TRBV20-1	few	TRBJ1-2	TGCAGTGCTAGAGTCCCGGATGGGGTTGGCTACACCTTC	CSARVPDGVGYTF
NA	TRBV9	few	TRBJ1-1	TGTGCCAGCAGCGTAGCTCTGTCGGGAACTGAAGCTTTCTTT	CASSVALSGTEAFF
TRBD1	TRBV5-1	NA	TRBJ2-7	TGCGCCAGCAGTCGGGACAGGGCGAGCAGTGAGCAGTACTTC	CASSRDRASSEQYF
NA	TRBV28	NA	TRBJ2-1	TGTGCCAGCACACTAGGTTCCTACAATGAGCAGTTCTTC	CASTLGSYNEQFF
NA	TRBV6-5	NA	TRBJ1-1	TGTGCCAGCAGTTACTCGCCCGGGAGCACTGAAGCTTTCTTT	CASSYSPGSTEAFF
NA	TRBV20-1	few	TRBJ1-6	TGCAGTGCTAGTCCGTTGGCGGGGTCGGGCTCACCCCTCCACTTT	CSASPLAGSGSPLHF
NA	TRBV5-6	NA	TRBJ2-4	TGTGCCAGCAGCTTGGTTGAGGTCGGGAACATTCAGTACTTC	CASSLVEVGNIQYF